These T cell receptor beta chains were read from a single sample in a study of blood T cell repertoires in COVID-19. Libraries were prepared by immunoSEQ multiplex PCR; TCRdb keeps only in-frame clonotypes and omits some of them. The data contain roughly 260,000 clones, approximately 90% of them seen just once; the ten biggest clones take up 1.2%. The sample comprised PBMCs or T cells enriched from blood (not recorded which). These receptors were obtained from a human donor in a cohort exposed to, infected with or recovered from COVID-19 (not recorded which). The donor label of this sample is uncertain. Both conserved end residues are part of each CDR3. D genes are given only for firm matches. Size tells how often a clone was seen (once, few, many) or the class of an expanded clone, and some rows leave it out.

abundance: -
v_gene: TRBV18
j_gene: TRBJ1-3
d_gene: -
CDR3nt: TGTGCCAGCTCACCCGACCAGAGGGTCTCTGGAAACACCATATATTTT
CDR3aa: CASSPDQRVSGNTIYF

abundance: -
v_gene: TRBV9
j_gene: TRBJ1-3
d_gene: -
CDR3nt: TGTGCCAGCAGCGCAACTCCTGGAAACACCATATATTTT
CDR3aa: CASSATPGNTIYF

abundance: -
v_gene: TRBV2
j_gene: TRBJ1-6
d_gene: -
CDR3nt: TGTGCCAGCAGCTTGGACGGGAGCTCCTATAATTCACCCCTCCACTTT
CDR3aa: CASSLDGSSYNSPLHF

abundance: once
v_gene: TRBV30
j_gene: TRBJ2-7
d_gene: -
CDR3nt: TGTGCCTGGAGTGTACTAACGGGCGAGCAGTACTTC
CDR3aa: CAWSVLTGEQYF

abundance: -
v_gene: TRBV18
j_gene: TRBJ2-5
d_gene: TRBD2
CDR3nt: TGTGCCAGCTCATCAATTCCGGGAGGTCAAGAGACCCAGTACTTC
CDR3aa: CASSSIPGGQETQYF

abundance: -
v_gene: TRBV15
j_gene: TRBJ2-3
d_gene: TRBD2
CDR3nt: TGTGCCACCAGGACTAGCGGGATTACAGATACGCAGTATTTT
CDR3aa: CATRTSGITDTQYF

abundance: -
v_gene: TRBV5-1
j_gene: TRBJ1-4
d_gene: TRBD1
CDR3nt: TGCGCCAGCAGCCGGGGGGACAGGGAGCGGGAAAAACTGTTTTTT
CDR3aa: CASSRGDREREKLFF

abundance: -
v_gene: TRBV2
j_gene: TRBJ2-5
d_gene: TRBD2
CDR3nt: TGTGCCAGCAGAGTAGCAGCGGGGGGCGGAGAGACCCAGTACTTC
CDR3aa: CASRVAAGGGETQYF

abundance: -
v_gene: TRBV9
j_gene: TRBJ1-2
d_gene: -
CDR3nt: TGTGCCAGCAGCGGGGGTACAGGCCACTATGGCTACACCTTC
CDR3aa: CASSGGTGHYGYTF

abundance: -
v_gene: TRBV4-1
j_gene: TRBJ1-1
d_gene: -
CDR3nt: TGCGCCAGCAGGCCCCAGGCGACGACGGAAGCTTTCTTT
CDR3aa: CASRPQATTEAFF

abundance: -
v_gene: TRBV30
j_gene: TRBJ1-2
d_gene: -
CDR3nt: TGTGCCTGTAATATAGGAAACAGGATTTATGGCTACACCTTC
CDR3aa: CACNIGNRIYGYTF

abundance: -
v_gene: TRBV9
j_gene: TRBJ2-7
d_gene: -
CDR3nt: TGTGCCAGCAGCGTAGGGGTTTCACAGAGACCCTACGAGCAGTACTTC
CDR3aa: CASSVGVSQRPYEQYF

abundance: -
v_gene: TRBV7-2
j_gene: TRBJ1-5
d_gene: -
CDR3nt: TGTGCCAGCAGCTTAGTGGGGGGTAGCGGTCAGCCCCAGCATTTT
CDR3aa: CASSLVGGSGQPQHF

abundance: -
v_gene: TRBV18
j_gene: TRBJ2-7
d_gene: TRBD2
CDR3nt: TGTGCCAGCTCCCCCGGGACTACCCACGAGCAGTACTTC
CDR3aa: CASSPGTTHEQYF

abundance: -
v_gene: TRBV2
j_gene: TRBJ1-2
d_gene: TRBD1
CDR3nt: TGTGCCAGCACTCTCTCCGGGACAGGGGCTAACTATGGCTACACCTTC
CDR3aa: CASTLSGTGANYGYTF

abundance: -
v_gene: TRBV7-2
j_gene: TRBJ1-1
d_gene: -
CDR3nt: TGTGCCAGCAGCTTAACGGCGGGCCACACTGAAGCTTTCTTT
CDR3aa: CASSLTAGHTEAFF

abundance: -
v_gene: TRBV7-8
j_gene: TRBJ2-5
d_gene: TRBD2
CDR3nt: TGTGCCAGCAGCTCATTAGCGGGGACCAGGGAGACCCAGTACTTC
CDR3aa: CASSSLAGTRETQYF

abundance: -
v_gene: TRBV7-6
j_gene: TRBJ2-7
d_gene: -
CDR3nt: TGTGCCAGCAGCTTAGAACAGGGACAAGGCGAGCAGTACTTC
CDR3aa: CASSLEQGQGEQYF

abundance: -
v_gene: TRBV7-9
j_gene: TRBJ1-1
d_gene: -
CDR3nt: TGTGCCATATCTAGGGGCCCTGAAGCTTTCTTT
CDR3aa: CAISRGPEAFF

abundance: -
v_gene: TRBV29-1
j_gene: TRBJ2-5
d_gene: TRBD1
CDR3nt: TGCAGCGTTGAGTCGGACAGGCCGCAAGAGACCCAGTACTTC
CDR3aa: CSVESDRPQETQYF

abundance: -
v_gene: TRBV7-6
j_gene: TRBJ2-5
d_gene: -
CDR3nt: TGTGCCAGCAGCTTATCCCAGGGAGGCAAAGAGACCCAGTACTTC
CDR3aa: CASSLSQGGKETQYF

abundance: -
v_gene: TRBV11-3
j_gene: TRBJ1-3
d_gene: TRBD1
CDR3nt: TGTGCCAGCAGCTTAGATGGGACAGCCTCTGGAAACACCATATATTTT
CDR3aa: CASSLDGTASGNTIYF

abundance: once
v_gene: TRBV5-4
j_gene: TRBJ2-5
d_gene: -
CDR3nt: TGTGCCAGCAGCTTGGGCCAGCAAGAGACCCAGTACTTC
CDR3aa: CASSLGQQETQYF

abundance: few
v_gene: TRBV6-5
j_gene: TRBJ2-2
d_gene: TRBD2
CDR3nt: TGTGCCAGCCAAGCGGGGGGATCCACCGGGGAGCTGTTTTTT
CDR3aa: CASQAGGSTGELFF

abundance: -
v_gene: TRBV4-1
j_gene: TRBJ1-1
d_gene: -
CDR3nt: TGCGCCAGCAGCGAGGGGGGGGCACAGGGAGGTGAAGCTTTCTTT
CDR3aa: CASSEGGAQGGEAFF

abundance: -
v_gene: TRBV3-1/TRBV3-2
j_gene: TRBJ1-6
d_gene: TRBD1
CDR3nt: TGTGCCAGCAGCCAATTTACAGGGGATAATTCACCCCTCCACTTT
CDR3aa: CASSQFTGDNSPLHF

abundance: -
v_gene: TRBV5-4
j_gene: TRBJ2-3
d_gene: -
CDR3nt: TGTGCCAGCAGCTTGGACGCGGACAGTAGCACAGATACGCAGTATTTT
CDR3aa: CASSLDADSSTDTQYF

abundance: once
v_gene: TRBV7-9
j_gene: TRBJ2-5
d_gene: -
CDR3nt: TGTGCCAGCAGCTATAGCGGTGGCCAAGAGACCCAGTACTTC
CDR3aa: CASSYSGGQETQYF

abundance: -
v_gene: TRBV19
j_gene: TRBJ2-5
d_gene: TRBD2
CDR3nt: TGTGCCAGTAGCCCGGGACTAGGGGAGACCCAGTACTTC
CDR3aa: CASSPGLGETQYF

abundance: once
v_gene: TRBV11-1
j_gene: TRBJ2-7
d_gene: -
CDR3nt: TGTGCCAGCAGCCGGGACTTTTCCTCCTACGAGCAGTACTTC
CDR3aa: CASSRDFSSYEQYF

abundance: -
v_gene: TRBV30
j_gene: TRBJ1-5
d_gene: -
CDR3nt: TGTGCCTGGAGTGGCGGGGGAAGGGAGCCCCAGCATTTT
CDR3aa: CAWSGGGREPQHF

abundance: -
v_gene: TRBV9
j_gene: TRBJ1-2
d_gene: -
CDR3nt: TGTGCCAGCAGCGTAGACGGGTCGAATGGGAGGGGAGGCTACACCTTC
CDR3aa: CASSVDGSNGRGGYTF

abundance: -
v_gene: TRBV13
j_gene: TRBJ1-2
d_gene: -
CDR3nt: TGTGCCAGCAGCCTCCGGCGGGGGCGAGCTAACTATGGCTACACCTTC
CDR3aa: CASSLRRGRANYGYTF

abundance: -
v_gene: TRBV28
j_gene: TRBJ1-4
d_gene: -
CDR3nt: TGTGCCAGCAGTTTGGGCGAAAAACTGTTTTTT
CDR3aa: CASSLGEKLFF

abundance: -
v_gene: TRBV7-3
j_gene: TRBJ2-6
d_gene: TRBD1
CDR3nt: TGTGCCAGCAGCTTCCAGGGGGCGCCTGGGGCCAACGTCCTGACTTTC
CDR3aa: CASSFQGAPGANVLTF

abundance: -
v_gene: TRBV27
j_gene: TRBJ1-1
d_gene: TRBD1
CDR3nt: TGTGCCAGCAGTTTCTCACAGGGGGCGAGGAGCACTGAAGCTTTCTTT
CDR3aa: CASSFSQGARSTEAFF

abundance: -
v_gene: TRBV3-1/TRBV3-2
j_gene: TRBJ2-7
d_gene: TRBD1
CDR3nt: TGTGCCAGCAGCCAACAGGGGGCGTACGAGCAGTACTTC
CDR3aa: CASSQQGAYEQYF

abundance: -
v_gene: TRBV18
j_gene: TRBJ2-7
d_gene: -
CDR3nt: TGTGCCAGCTCACCACCGCGGGCGGGGCCAAGCTCCTACGAGCAGTACTTC
CDR3aa: CASSPPRAGPSSYEQYF

abundance: once
v_gene: TRBV5-1
j_gene: TRBJ2-3
d_gene: TRBD1
CDR3nt: TGCGCCAGCAGCTTGGTACAGGGGGCTGGGGGCACAGATACGCAGTATTTT
CDR3aa: CASSLVQGAGGTDTQYF

abundance: -
v_gene: TRBV6-5
j_gene: TRBJ2-1
d_gene: TRBD2
CDR3nt: TGTGCCAGCACGGGAGGCAGTAAGCCCAATGAGCAGTTCTTC
CDR3aa: CASTGGSKPNEQFF

abundance: -
v_gene: TRBV30
j_gene: TRBJ1-2
d_gene: TRBD1
CDR3nt: TGTGCCTGGAAGGGCCGGGACAGGGAAAACTATGGCTACACCTTC
CDR3aa: CAWKGRDRENYGYTF

abundance: medium-sized
v_gene: TRBV7-3
j_gene: TRBJ2-7
d_gene: TRBD1
CDR3nt: TGTGCCAGCAGCCCCCCCCCGACAGGGTGGGGCGAGCAGTACTTC
CDR3aa: CASSPPPTGWGEQYF

abundance: -
v_gene: TRBV7-9
j_gene: TRBJ1-4
d_gene: -
CDR3nt: TGTGCCAGCAGCCCCCGCGGTGAAAAACTGTTTTTT
CDR3aa: CASSPRGEKLFF

abundance: -
v_gene: TRBV2
j_gene: TRBJ1-1
d_gene: -
CDR3nt: TGTGCCAGCAGTTCGCGGGAGTCGAACACTGAAGCTTTCTTT
CDR3aa: CASSSRESNTEAFF

abundance: -
v_gene: TRBV25-1
j_gene: TRBJ1-6
d_gene: TRBD1
CDR3nt: TGTGCCAGCAGTGGAACCGGGACAGGGAGGTCACCCCTCCACTTT
CDR3aa: CASSGTGTGRSPLHF

abundance: -
v_gene: TRBV7-3
j_gene: TRBJ1-4
d_gene: -
CDR3nt: TGTGCCAGCAGCCGGACTCAGGGGTACGGAAAACTGTTTTTT
CDR3aa: CASSRTQGYGKLFF